Described below is a single T cell receptor beta chain sequence and its context. Its antigen is not known. Trimming left V 0 bases short and J 3 bases short, with 6 bases between. The germline V gene encodes CDR1 MNHNS and CDR2 SASEGT. The CDR3 length is 13 residues. The repertoire was sequenced with immunoSEQ multiplex PCR; TCRdb's copy has only in-frame clones and lacks some. There are more than 35,000 clones in the sample; approximately 90% occur only once, and more than 5.5% lies in the top ten. The source of the sample is a study of T cells in localized non-small cell lung cancer. Overall study findings and caveats: It was uninvolved adjacent lung that showed the highest T cell clonality, exceeding tumor.

The sample here was peripheral blood, taken before any cancer treatment. The sequence came from a female donor older than 55 with stage I lung adenocarcinoma. The V call is TRBV6-1, the J call TRBJ2-7; D call uncertain. In nucleotides, the CDR3 is TGTGCCAGCAGTGAAGCGCGGCACTACGAGCAGTACTTC. This encodes CASSEARHYEQYF.